Listed below are T cell receptor beta chains from one sample, sequenced in a study of T-cell memory formation after mild COVID-19. TCRdb re-analysed the 5' RACE reads in MiXCR, keeping a single row per CDR3 protein. The data hold fewer than 350,000 distinct CDR3 sequences, with around 17% observed a single time. Input material: PBMCs or a T cell subset sorted from them (not recorded which). These receptors all stem from a man aged 18 to 29 who had mild COVID-19 (a few samples of this study predate the infection). Cell type and time point are not known. Each CDR3 is given with its conserved first and last residue. The D gene is left open where the match is weak. Part of the rows lack a size; the others show once, few, many or a class for expanded clones.

j_gene	v_gene	abundance	d_gene	CDR3nt	CDR3aa
TRBJ2-1	TRBV2	.	.	TGTGCCAGCAGAGGATCACTCTACAATGAGCAGTTCTTC	CASRGSLYNEQFF
TRBJ2-1	TRBV11-2	few	.	TGTGCCGCAGGCATGGCCTACAATGAGCAGTTCTTC	CAAGMAYNEQFF
TRBJ1-2	TRBV6-1	.	.	TGTGCCAGCACCCCGACAGAGTTCTCCAACTATGGCTACACCTTC	CASTPTEFSNYGYTF
TRBJ2-2	TRBV20-1	few	.	TGCAGTGCTAGAGATCTCGGGGAGCTGTTTTTT	CSARDLGELFF
TRBJ2-5	TRBV30	few	.	TGTGCCTGGAGTGTACAGCCACCCCAGGAAGAGACCCAGTACTTC	CAWSVQPPQEETQYF
TRBJ2-2	TRBV18	.	TRBD1	TGTGCCAGCTCACCACGTACTCAGACAGGGCCGACCGGGGAGCTGTTTTTT	CASSPRTQTGPTGELFF
TRBJ2-3	TRBV7-2	few	TRBD2	TGTGCCAGCAGCCCCGGGTGGGCTAGCGGGGGGTCCTTCACAGATACGCAGTATTTT	CASSPGWASGGSFTDTQYF
TRBJ2-7	TRBV7-3	.	TRBD1	TGTGCCAGCAGCCCCTCCGGGACAGTCTCCTACGAGCAGTACTTC	CASSPSGTVSYEQYF
TRBJ1-3	TRBV5-1	.	TRBD1	TGCGCCAGCAGCCCAACCCCAGGGGGGTCTTCTGGAAACACCATATATTTT	CASSPTPGGSSGNTIYF
TRBJ2-3	TRBV6-6	few	.	TGTGCCAGCTTGACCTTAGAGCAGTATTTT	CASLTLEQYF
TRBJ2-1	TRBV12-3/TRBV12-4	.	.	TGTGCCAGCAGCCCGAGGCTCATCGAGCAGTTCTTC	CASSPRLIEQFF
TRBJ2-7	TRBV7-2	.	TRBD1	TGTGCCAGCAGAACTACGGGACAGGGGAGCTACGAGCAGTACTTC	CASRTTGQGSYEQYF
TRBJ1-1	TRBV19	.	.	TGTGCCAGTAGTATACGGGCCACTGAAGCTTTCTTT	CASSIRATEAFF
TRBJ1-2	TRBV4-2	once	TRBD1	TGTGCCAGCCGGGATTTTTCAGGGGGCTATGGCTACACCTTC	CASRDFSGGYGYTF
TRBJ2-2	TRBV30	few	.	TGTGCCTGGAGTGTAGTAAGCACCGGGGAGCTGTTTTTT	CAWSVVSTGELFF
TRBJ2-6	TRBV6-2/TRBV6-3	.	.	TGTGCCAGCGCGACCTCTGGGGCCAACGTCCTGACTTTC	CASATSGANVLTF
TRBJ1-1	TRBV11-2	.	.	TGTGCCAGCAGCTTAGATCAACACCTTGAAGCTTTCTTT	CASSLDQHLEAFF
TRBJ1-5	TRBV6-2/TRBV6-3	.	TRBD1	TGTGCCAGCAGTTACTCAGGGGGCATTCAGCCCCAGCATTTT	CASSYSGGIQPQHF
TRBJ2-1	TRBV18	.	TRBD2	TGTGCCAGCTCACTTTTAGCGGGGGTGTATTACAATGAGCAGTTCTTC	CASSLLAGVYYNEQFF
TRBJ2-1	TRBV30	.	.	TGTGCCTGGAGAAGGGACGGGCTCCCGGATGAGCAGTTCTTC	CAWRRDGLPDEQFF
TRBJ1-1	TRBV12-3/TRBV12-4	.	.	TGTGCCAGCAGTTTTCGAGTGAACACTGAAGCTTTCTTT	CASSFRVNTEAFF
TRBJ2-3	TRBV5-5	.	.	TGTGCCAGCAGCTTGGCTTGGAATCAGGCAGATACGCAGTATTTT	CASSLAWNQADTQYF
TRBJ1-1	TRBV12-3/TRBV12-4	.	.	TGTGCCAGCAGCGAGACAGGTAGATCTGAAGCTTTCTTT	CASSETGRSEAFF
TRBJ1-2	TRBV5-5	few	.	TGTGCCAGCACCAAGGAGTACAGCCTAAACTATGGCTACACCTTC	CASTKEYSLNYGYTF
TRBJ1-2	TRBV28	few	.	TGTGCCACCCAGCTAGACGGTAACTATGGCTACACCTTC	CATQLDGNYGYTF
TRBJ1-3	TRBV27	.	.	TGTGCCACCCGGGAACAAATCTCTGGAAACACCATATATTTT	CATREQISGNTIYF
TRBJ1-4	TRBV12-3/TRBV12-4	few	.	TGTGCCAGCAGTTCAGGCCCAGCGGATGAAAAACTGTTTTTT	CASSSGPADEKLFF
TRBJ2-7	TRBV4-1	few	.	TGCGCCAGCAGCCAGCCGACAAGCTCCTACGAGCAGTACTTC	CASSQPTSSYEQYF
TRBJ2-7	TRBV6-2/TRBV6-3	few	TRBD1	TGTGCCAGCAGCTACACGGGACAGGGTTTCTACGAGCAGTACTTC	CASSYTGQGFYEQYF
TRBJ2-5	TRBV9	.	TRBD2	TGTGCCAGCTCCCTACGCCCGGGGGGGCCAGAGACCCAGTACTTC	CASSLRPGGPETQYF
TRBJ1-5	TRBV7-8	few	.	TGTGCCAGCAGTAAGGACGATCAGCCCCAGCATTTT	CASSKDDQPQHF
TRBJ1-5	TRBV7-9	few	TRBD1	TGTGCCAGCAGCCATGACAGGGGTAGCAATCAGCCCCAGCATTTT	CASSHDRGSNQPQHF
TRBJ1-1	TRBV7-9	.	.	TGTGCCAGCAGCCCACTCCAGGACAGTCCCCTGAAGCTTTTCTTT	CASSPLQDSPLKLFF
TRBJ1-1	TRBV3-1	few	.	TGTGCCAGCAGCCTTGGCAAGGGAGCTTTCTTT	CASSLGKGAFF